This TCR beta chain originates from a study of T cell responses to AZD1222 COVID-19 vaccine. Assay: immunoSEQ multiplex PCR; the TCRdb copy retains only in-frame clones and omits some. This table holds around 70,000 clones, around 89% found once. Overall study findings and caveats: Mostly white British, mostly female donors; authors suggested clonal diversity may be underestimated.

About this clone: No antigen is known for it.

The germline V and J ends were trimmed by 0 bases and 2 bases, with 9 bases remaining between them. Germline lookup yields CDR1 SGHTS and CDR2 YDEGEE. The CDR3 is 15 residues long. The clonotype comes from an adult who received the MenACWY meningococcal vaccine as a control. The input for sequencing was peripheral blood, taken 28 days after the second dose of the MenACWY control vaccine. The chain has TRBV5-8 and TRBJ2-1; D could derive from TRBD1 or TRBD2 (5 bases each). The CDR3 coding sequence is TGTGCCAGCAGCTTGGCCGGGACGGCCTACAATGAGCAGTTCTTC. Translating gives CASSLAGTAYNEQFF.